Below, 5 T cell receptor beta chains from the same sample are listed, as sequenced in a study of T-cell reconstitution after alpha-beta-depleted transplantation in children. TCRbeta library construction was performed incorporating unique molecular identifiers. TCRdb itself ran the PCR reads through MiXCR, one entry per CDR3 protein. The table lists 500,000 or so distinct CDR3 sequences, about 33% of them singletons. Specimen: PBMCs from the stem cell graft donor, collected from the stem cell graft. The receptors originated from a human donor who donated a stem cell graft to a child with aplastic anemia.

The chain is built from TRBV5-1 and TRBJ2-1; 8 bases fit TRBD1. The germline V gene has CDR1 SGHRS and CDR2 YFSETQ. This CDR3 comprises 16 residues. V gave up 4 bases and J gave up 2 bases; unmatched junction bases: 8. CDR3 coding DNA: TGCGCCAGCAGCATCGGACAGGGAATCACCTACAATGAGCAGTTCTTC. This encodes CASSIGQGITYNEQFF.

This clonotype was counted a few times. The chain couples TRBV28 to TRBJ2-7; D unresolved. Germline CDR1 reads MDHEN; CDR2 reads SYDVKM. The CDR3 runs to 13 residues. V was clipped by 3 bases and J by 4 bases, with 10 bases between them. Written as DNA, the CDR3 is TGTGCCAGCAGTTTCCCAGGAACTTACGAGCAGTACTTC. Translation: CASSFPGTYEQYF.

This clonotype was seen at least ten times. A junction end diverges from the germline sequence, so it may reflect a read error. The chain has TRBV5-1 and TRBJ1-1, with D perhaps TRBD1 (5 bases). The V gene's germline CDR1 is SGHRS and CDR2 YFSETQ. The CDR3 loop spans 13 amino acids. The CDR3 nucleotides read TGTGCCAGCAGCTTACGGGGGGACACTGAAGCTTTCTTT. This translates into CASSLRGDTEAFF.

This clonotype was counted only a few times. The CDR3 loop reads CASSFPRGTRNSPLHF. CDR3 DNA sequence: TGTGCCAGCAGTTTCCCGCGGGGGACGCGTAATTCACCCCTCCACTTT. The rearrangement links TRBV6-2 or TRBV6-3 to TRBJ1-6; a weak D match, TRBD1 (5 bases). V lost 4 bases and J 6 bases, leaving 16 bases between the germline ends. Germline V gene sequence: CDR1 MNHEY, CDR2 SVGEGT. This CDR3 contains 16 residues.

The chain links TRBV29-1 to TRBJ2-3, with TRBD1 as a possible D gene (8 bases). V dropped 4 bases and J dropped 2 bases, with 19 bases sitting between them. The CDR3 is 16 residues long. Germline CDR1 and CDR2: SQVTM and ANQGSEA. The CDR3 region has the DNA TGCAGCGTTGGGGGGGGGACAGGTGAATCCACAGATACGCAGTATTTT. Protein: CSVGGGTGESTDTQYF.